This T cell receptor beta chain emerged from a study of cytomegalovirus exposure and HLA in healthy donors. Study results and limitations: Later findings reportedly placed an Asian-associated ancestry cluster below the roughly 700-donor mean for N-insertions. A later analysis associated roughly 15,000 TCR beta sequences with HLA alleles at a 0.05 false discovery rate.

Primers included in the PCR were 60 Vbeta and 13 Jbeta primers. Only in-frame clones appear in the TCRdb table, and some are missing; sequencing was by immunoSEQ multiplex PCR. Found here are approximately 190,000 clones, approximately 81% of them singletons; the top ten hold approximately 3.9%. The ends were cut back, 3 bases at V and 15 bases at J, with 12 bases in the middle. The germline gives CDR1 SGHTA, CDR2 FQGNSA. The CDR3 runs 11 residues. With regard to this clone: Its antigen is not identified.

The rearrangement uses TRBV7-2 and TRBJ2-1; D is uncertain. The TCR originated in a man in his fifties or sixties in good health and CMV-seronegative. Sequencing was carried out using PBMCs. The CDR3 here is CASSLTRGWFF. CDR3 coding DNA: TGTGCCAGCAGCTTGACCAGAGGCTGGTTCTTC.